A selection of T cell receptor beta chains follows, all from one sample in a study of STAT3 mutations in large granular lymphocyte leukemia. The data were produced by immunoSEQ multiplex PCR, yet TCRdb's version contains in-frame clones alone and is incomplete. The sample has roughly 38,000 clones; 88% are singletons. The sample was PBMCs. The receptors derive from a human donor with T large granular lymphocyte leukemia. Some clones in this sample may be carry-over from other donors' samples. CDR3s include the opening cysteine and the closing phenylalanine or tryptophan. D genes are given only for firm matches. The size entry is marked missing in some rows and otherwise reads once, few, many or a size class.

j_call,clone_size,v_call,d_call,cdr3_nt,cdr3_aa
TRBJ1-6,.,TRBV9,.,TGTGCCAGCAGCGTAGAAGCCAGGGACAATTCACCCCTCCACTTT,CASSVEARDNSPLHF
TRBJ2-5,.,TRBV7-9,.,TGTGCCAGCAGCTTAGTGTTTGACGGTTCAAAAGAGACCCAGTACTTC,CASSLVFDGSKETQYF
TRBJ2-3,.,TRBV6-5,.,TGTGCCAGCACCCCGGGGGCAGGGAGTACAGATACGCAGTATTTT,CASTPGAGSTDTQYF
TRBJ2-7,.,TRBV5-1,.,TGCGCCAGCAGCTTGGTGATTGGGCTGCGGATCCACGAGCAGTACTTC,CASSLVIGLRIHEQYF
TRBJ2-3,.,TRBV9,.,TGTGCCAGCAGCTCCGGGACTGTGGAGGATACGCAGTATTTT,CASSSGTVEDTQYF
TRBJ1-1,.,TRBV18,TRBD1,TGTGCCAGCTCACCAACGACAGGGGCCGCCACTGAAGCTTTCTTT,CASSPTTGAATEAFF
TRBJ2-1,once,TRBV18,TRBD1,TGTGCCAGCTCAGCGGGACAGGGCACGATGTACAATGAGCAGTTCTTC,CASSAGQGTMYNEQFF
TRBJ2-5,.,TRBV5-1,.,TGCGCCAGCAGCTTGGGGTGGGCTTACCAAGAGACCCAGTACTTC,CASSLGWAYQETQYF
TRBJ2-1,.,TRBV5-1,.,TGCGCCAGCAGCTTATCAGGGCAGGGATATAAGGAGCAGTTCTTC,CASSLSGQGYKEQFF
TRBJ1-1,.,TRBV28,.,TGTGCCAGCAGGGCTGGGGACACCCCGTCGTGGGCTTTCTTT,CASRAGDTPSWAFF
TRBJ2-1,.,TRBV6-5,.,TGTGCCAGCAGTTACTCGAAGGTGGGGGGGCTTAATGAGCAGTTCTTC,CASSYSKVGGLNEQFF
TRBJ2-7,.,TRBV5-8,.,TGTGCCAGCAGCTTGGGGCAGGGAGGCGAGCAGTACTTC,CASSLGQGGEQYF
TRBJ1-6,.,TRBV25-1,TRBD1,TGTGCCAGCAGTGCTAGGGACAGGGTCGATTTTAATTCACCCCTCCACTTT,CASSARDRVDFNSPLHF
TRBJ2-2,.,TRBV10-3,TRBD1,TGTGCCACCGGACAGGGTACCACCGGGGAGCTGTTTTTT,CATGQGTTGELFF
TRBJ2-3,.,TRBV30,.,TGTGCCTGGAGGCTAACAGTTACAGATACGCAGTATTTT,CAWRLTVTDTQYF
TRBJ1-1,.,TRBV9,.,TGTGCCAGCAGCCCCCCCGGGAACACTGAAGCTTTCTTT,CASSPPGNTEAFF
TRBJ2-5,once,TRBV7-2,.,TGTGCCAGCAGCTTAGCTTCGGAGACCCAGTACTTC,CASSLASETQYF
TRBJ2-4,.,TRBV19,TRBD2,TGTGCCAGTAGTAGTAGCGGGGGGGCCGGCTTGCACATTCAGTACTTC,CASSSSGGAGLHIQYF
TRBJ2-1,.,TRBV15,TRBD1,TGTGCCACCAGCAGAACGGGACAGAGCTACAATGAGCAGTTCTTC,CATSRTGQSYNEQFF
TRBJ1-2,.,TRBV27,.,TGTGCCAGCAGTTTATCGTCACAGCCAAGTAACTATGGCTACACCTTC,CASSLSSQPSNYGYTF
TRBJ2-3,.,TRBV10-3,TRBD2,TGTGCCATCAGTGACCAGGGACTACCATACACAGATACGCAGTATTTT,CAISDQGLPYTDTQYF
TRBJ2-7,.,TRBV5-1,.,TGCGCCAGCAGCTTGAGGCAGGGGATGGGGGAGCAGTACTTC,CASSLRQGMGEQYF
TRBJ2-1,.,TRBV5-1,TRBD2,TGCGCCAGCAGCTTGGTTGGCGGGGGGTCCTACAATGAGCAGTTCTTC,CASSLVGGGSYNEQFF
TRBJ2-3,.,TRBV28,TRBD2,TGTGCCAGCAGTCCCGGGGGGACAGATACGCAGTATTTT,CASSPGGTDTQYF
TRBJ1-2,.,TRBV2,.,TGTGCCAGCAGTTACGGCCCGAAGAATGGCTACACCTTC,CASSYGPKNGYTF
TRBJ2-3,few,TRBV7-9,.,TGTGCCAGCAGCTTATCCCTTGATACGCAGTATTTT,CASSLSLDTQYF
TRBJ2-7,.,TRBV11-2,.,TGTGCCAGCAGCTCCACCCATCCCGGACGGAGAAACGAGCAGTACTTC,CASSSTHPGRRNEQYF
TRBJ1-1,once,TRBV6-1,.,TGTGCCAGCAGTCGCGGGGACACTGAAGCTTTCTTT,CASSRGDTEAFF
TRBJ2-1,.,TRBV5-1,.,TGCGCCAGCAGCTTGTTGAGGGGACAAGAGCAGTTCTTC,CASSLLRGQEQFF
TRBJ2-5,.,TRBV15,TRBD2,TGTGCCACCAGCGGACTAGCGGGGTTAGAGACCCAGTACTTC,CATSGLAGLETQYF
TRBJ2-5,.,TRBV5-6,.,TGTGCCAGCAGCTTCAAACAGGTTTTAGGGACCCAGTACTTC,CASSFKQVLGTQYF
TRBJ2-4,.,TRBV4-1,.,TGCGCCAGCGGGTTCGGAGGGGAAAACATTCAGTACTTC,CASGFGGENIQYF
TRBJ1-5,.,TRBV4-1,.,TGCGCCAGCAGCAGGGAAGGTGGCAATCAGCCCCAGCATTTT,CASSREGGNQPQHF
TRBJ1-5,.,TRBV6-6,.,TGTGCCAGCAGTTACGGGGTCAGCAATCAGCCCCAGCATTTT,CASSYGVSNQPQHF
TRBJ2-6,.,TRBV18,.,TGTGCCAGCTCACCTTGGACGGCCTCTGGGGCCAACGTCCTGACTTTC,CASSPWTASGANVLTF
TRBJ1-5,.,TRBV5-5,.,TGTGCCAGCAGCTTTTCGGCGGACGAGCCCCAGCATTTT,CASSFSADEPQHF
TRBJ2-1,.,TRBV10-3,TRBD2,TGTGCCATCAGTAGCGGGGCCAATGAGCAGTTCTTC,CAISSGANEQFF
TRBJ2-3,.,TRBV18,TRBD2,TGTGCCAGCTCACCGGCGGGGGGGTGGACAGATACGCAGTATTTT,CASSPAGGWTDTQYF
TRBJ2-3,.,TRBV4-2,TRBD2,TGTGCCAGCAGCCAAGCCGCGGGGGTTGGCACAGATACGCAGTATTTT,CASSQAAGVGTDTQYF
TRBJ2-1,.,TRBV18,TRBD1,TGTGCCAGCTCACCAGGGACAGGGGGAGAGCAGTTCTTC,CASSPGTGGEQFF
TRBJ1-5,.,TRBV6-5,.,TGTGCCAGCAGCGTGGGGGCGGAGGGTGGACAGCCCCAGCATTTT,CASSVGAEGGQPQHF
TRBJ1-2,.,TRBV19,.,TGTGCCAGTAGGGCAGGGTGGGGAGATGGCTACACCTTC,CASRAGWGDGYTF
TRBJ1-1,.,TRBV6-6,.,TGTGCCAGCAGTTACTCCGCGAACACTGAAGCTTTCTTT,CASSYSANTEAFF
TRBJ1-2,.,TRBV19,.,TGTGCCAGTAGTATACAGGGAGAGGGTGGCTACACCTTC,CASSIQGEGGYTF
TRBJ2-3,.,TRBV27,.,TGTGCCAGCAAGGTTGTGGATACGCAGTATTTT,CASKVVDTQYF
TRBJ1-1,.,TRBV4-2,.,TGTGCCAGCAGCCACGATGAAAACACTGAAGCTTTCTTT,CASSHDENTEAFF
TRBJ2-3,.,TRBV5-8,.,TGTGCCAGCAGCTTCGACCATAGCACAGATACGCAGTATTTT,CASSFDHSTDTQYF
TRBJ1-6,.,TRBV6-6,TRBD1,TGTGCCAGCAGTTACGCCGCTGACAGGGGGGATTCACCCCTCCACTTT,CASSYAADRGDSPLHF
TRBJ2-3,.,TRBV7-9,TRBD2,TGTGCCAGCAGCCTGGGTAACGGTCTTAGCGGGGGGCCCGATACGCAGTATTTT,CASSLGNGLSGGPDTQYF
TRBJ2-2,.,TRBV27,.,TGTGCCAGCAGTTTATCCGGGACTCCATTAAACACCGGGGAGCTGTTTTTT,CASSLSGTPLNTGELFF
TRBJ1-2,.,TRBV9,.,TGTGCCAGCAGCGTAGGAACACAGGGTCAGGGCTACACCTTC,CASSVGTQGQGYTF
TRBJ2-5,.,TRBV4-1,.,TGCGCCAGCAGCCAAGTAGGCAGGGGCGTGGAGACCCAGTACTTC,CASSQVGRGVETQYF
TRBJ1-2,.,TRBV7-9,.,TGTGCCAGCAGCTTGGGCGCCTATGGCTACACCTTC,CASSLGAYGYTF
TRBJ2-5,.,TRBV4-3,.,TGCGCCAGCAGCCCCAGGGAATACCAAGAGACCCAGTACTTC,CASSPREYQETQYF
TRBJ1-4,.,TRBV11-2,.,TGTGCCAGCAGCTTAGTGGCGGGAGTAGCTGAAAAACTGTTTTTT,CASSLVAGVAEKLFF